Listed here are 29 T cell receptor beta chains from one sample, sequenced in a study of T cells in Graves' hyperthyroidism and ophthalmopathy. TCR beta CDR3 sequences were amplified from RNA transcripts. A set of HTBI primers served as the primers for a first-round RT-PCR of the TCR CDR3. TCRdb reprocessed the multiplex PCR reads via MiXCR and lists one record per CDR3 protein. The sample holds some 510,000 distinct CDR3 sequences, roughly 20% seen once. The sequencing sample was made of blood. These receptors originate from a man aged 18 to 35 with Graves' hyperthyroidism.

Remarks on this clonotype: This sequence may be a read error, since a much larger clone differs from it by one base. The chain recombines TRBV29-1 with TRBJ2-5, with a tentative D call TRBD1 (5 bases). The CDR3 runs 11 residues. The V gene's germline CDR1 is SQVTM and CDR2 ANQGSEA. The CDR3 sequence: CSVHWGETRYF. CDR3 sequence (DNA): TGCAGCGTTCACTGGGGCGAGACCCGGTACTTC.

The rearrangement uses TRBV4-1 and TRBJ2-7, with D maybe TRBD2 (6 bases). Germline V gene lookup returns CDR1 MGHRA and CDR2 YSYEKL. V was pared by 3 bases and J by 1 base, with 13 bases between. This CDR3 contains 15 residues. The CDR3 loop reads CASSQGTAASYEQYF. The CDR3 coding sequence is TGCGCCAGCAGCCAGGGGACTGCCGCATCCTACGAGCAGTACTTC.

This clonotype showed up many times. The rearrangement uses TRBV10-3 and TRBJ1-2, with D hard to call. The V end lost 1 base, the J end lost 4 bases, and 10 bases lay between the germline ends. The CDR3 extends over 14 amino acids. The V gene's germline CDR1 is ENHRY and CDR2 SYGVKD. CDR3 nucleotide sequence: TGTGCCATCAGTGAGTGGAAGGCCGGCTATGGCTACACCTTC. Its protein is CAISEWKAGYGYTF.

V usage is TRBV25-1 and J usage is TRBJ2-7, with TRBD1 matching over 8 bases. V lost 2 bases to trimming and J lost 1 base; unmatched junction nucleotides: 13. The CDR3 is made up of 18 amino acids. Germline CDR1 is MGHDK and CDR2 is SYGVNS. The CDR3 loop is CASSEGNPLRTGSYEQYF. The DNA of the CDR3 is TGTGCCAGCAGTGAAGGAAACCCACTCCGGACAGGGTCCTACGAGCAGTACTTC.

The chain couples TRBV30 to TRBJ2-2; possibly TRBD1 for D (5 bases). V lost 2 bases and J 2 bases, leaving 9 bases between the germline ends. The CDR3 length is 14 residues. The germline V gene has CDR1 GTSNPN and CDR2 SVGIG (reference sequence). Written as DNA, the CDR3 is TGTGCCTGGAGTCTACAGGTCAACACCGGGGAGCTGTTTTTT. This encodes CAWSLQVNTGELFF.

This clonotype was detected many times. J is TRBJ1-6 and V is TRBV6-2 or TRBV6-3; 9 nucleotides line up with TRBD1. Per germline, CDR1 MNHEY and CDR2 SVGEGT. The V gene end was trimmed by 4 bases and the J gene end by 9 bases; junction bases not matched to a gene: 7. There are 15 residues in the CDR3. CDR3 in DNA: TGTGCCAGCAGTTCCCGGACAGGGGCTAGTTCACCCCTCCACTTT. It yields the protein CASSSRTGASSPLHF.

This clonotype was observed many times. This sequence joins TRBV6-1 and TRBJ1-1, with 8 bases that match TRBD1. The CDR3 loop spans 14 amino acids. Germline V CDR1 and CDR2: MNHNS, SASEGT. The J segment lost 0 bases and the V segment lost 8 bases, leaving 5 bases of the junction unmatched. Here the CDR3 reads CASQDRGLNTEAFF. CDR3 in DNA: TGTGCCAGCCAAGACAGGGGCCTGAACACTGAAGCTTTCTTT.

This clonotype was counted ten times or more. The chain combines TRBV12-3 or TRBV12-4 with TRBJ2-7; unclear D gene. This CDR3 is built from 13 residues. Deletions cut 6 bases from V and 6 bases from J, with 15 bases between. The CDR3 here is CASRLKYRVEQYF. The CDR3 DNA follows: TGTGCCAGCAGGCTAAAGTACCGGGTCGAGCAGTACTTC.

The V and J genes are TRBV6-1 and TRBJ1-2, with 11 bases fitting TRBD1. Germline-derived CDR1 and CDR2 are MNHNS and SASEGT. This CDR3 comprises 14 residues. V dropped 6 bases and J dropped 4; count of bases not matched to a gene: 4. CDR3 protein: CASRRTGGIYGYTF. CDR3 sequence (DNA): TGTGCCAGCAGGCGGACAGGGGGCATCTATGGCTACACCTTC.

This clonotype appeared many times. This rearrangement joins TRBV20-1 to TRBJ2-5; TRBD2 matches at 9 bases. Germline CDR1 and CDR2: DFQATT and SNEGSKA (reference sequence). This CDR3 comprises 13 residues. The junction had 6 bases not matched to a gene; V was cut back by 6 bases and J by 4 bases. The CDR3 DNA follows: TGCAGTGCCCCCGCGGGGGGGAGAGAGACCCAGTACTTC. It is translated as CSAPAGGRETQYF.

This clonotype came up many times. The chain is built from TRBV2 and TRBJ2-6, with D hard to call. The germline V gene has CDR1 SNHLY and CDR2 FYNNEI. The CDR3 runs 14 residues. V was cut by 4 bases and J by 1 base, with 5 bases left in between. This chain's CDR3 is CASSARSGANVLTF. The CDR3 DNA reads TGTGCCAGCAGTGCACGGTCTGGGGCCAACGTCCTGACTTTC.

This clonotype has just a few counts. This sequence joins TRBV18 and TRBJ1-1; D gene uncertain. CDR1 is KGHSH and CDR2 is LQKENI in the germline V gene. CDR3 length: 15 residues. The V end lost 2 bases, the J end lost 4 bases, and 14 bases lay between the germline ends. The DNA of the CDR3 is TGTGCCAGCTCACCATCCCTCGAGGAGAGCACTGAAGCTTTCTTT. This encodes CASSPSLEESTEAFF.

This clonotype was picked up many times. The chain joins TRBV12-3 or TRBV12-4 to TRBJ1-5, with no clear D. The CDR3 has 14 residues. V lost 5 bases, J lost 2 bases, and 10 bases lay in between. The CDR3 reads CASSPGARNQPQHF. As DNA, the CDR3 is TGTGCCAGCAGTCCGGGTGCGCGCAATCAGCCCCAGCATTTT.

This clonotype was seen many times. This chain joins TRBV30 and TRBJ1-2; D uncertain. The CDR3 has 13 amino acids. Trimming took 3 bases from V and 7 from J, leaving 15 bases between them. Germline lookup yields CDR1 GTSNPN and CDR2 SVGIG (reference sequence). CDR3 region: CAWRALGIGGYTF. CDR3 in DNA: TGTGCCTGGAGGGCTCTGGGCATCGGTGGCTACACCTTC.

This clonotype was seen at least ten times. V and J are TRBV20-1 and TRBJ2-5, with 11 bases that match TRBD2. J lost 6 bases, V lost 3 bases, and 6 bases had no gene match. This CDR3 region has 14 residues. Germline CDR1 DFQATT, CDR2 SNEGSKA (reference sequence). This CDR3 is CSASALAGVKTQYF. The CDR3 DNA is TGCAGTGCTAGCGCACTAGCGGGGGTTAAGACCCAGTACTTC.

This clonotype was detected ten times or more. The chain combines TRBV15 with TRBJ2-5, with D perhaps matching TRBD2 (6 bases). From germline, CDR1 is LNHNV and CDR2 YYDKDF (reference sequence). V shed 5 bases and J shed 1 base, with 14 bases lying between them. The CDR3 runs 15 residues. The CDR3 sequence is CATSGGRGTQETQYF. DNA of the CDR3: TGTGCCACCAGCGGAGGGCGGGGCACCCAAGAGACCCAGTACTTC. Full variable domain (rest looked up from reference TRBV15 and TRBJ2-5): DAMVIQNPRYQVTQFGKPVTLSCSQTLNHNVMYWYQQKSSQAPKLLFHYYDKDFNNEADTPDNFQSRRPNTSFCFLDIRSPGLGDTAMYLCATSGGRGTQETQYFGPGTRLLVL.

This clonotype was seen repeatedly, ten times or more. J is TRBJ1-1 and V is TRBV28, with 8 bases aligning to TRBD1. The CDR3 runs to 15 residues. CDR1 is MDHEN and CDR2 is SYDVKM in the germline V gene. Trimming took 3 bases from V and 0 from J; bases not matched to a gene: 3. CDR3 nucleotide sequence: TGTGCCAGCAGTTTGACGGGACAGGTGAACACTGAAGCTTTCTTT. Translated, it gives CASSLTGQVNTEAFF. Looking up the rest from reference TRBV28 and TRBJ1-1 gives the full variable domain: DVKVTQSSRYLVKRTGEKVFLECVQDMDHENMFWYRQDPGLGLRLIYFSYDVKMKEKGDIPEGYSVSREKKERFSLILESASTNQTSMYLCASSLTGQVNTEAFFGQGTRLTVV.

This chain links TRBV4-1 with TRBJ1-2; D is undetermined. CDR1 is MGHRA, CDR2 YSYEKL, per germline. CDR3 length equals 14 residues. Trimming shortened V by 0 bases and J by 5 bases, and 10 bases separated the two germline ends. The CDR3 loop is CASSQDERGYGYTF. CDR3 in DNA: TGCGCCAGCAGCCAAGATGAACGGGGTTATGGCTACACCTTC.

The sample holds a few counts of this clonotype. The rearrangement joins TRBV7-9 to TRBJ2-7; D possibly corresponds to TRBD1 (6 bases). The CDR3 has 14 amino acids. V lost 1 base and J lost 3, with 10 bases in between. Looked up from germline, CDR1 is SEHNR and CDR2 is FQNEAQ (reference sequence). The CDR3: CASSLENRDYEQYF. CDR3 nucleotide sequence: TGTGCCAGCAGCTTAGAGAACAGGGACTACGAGCAGTACTTC.

This clonotype was seen many times. The chain uses TRBV24-1 and TRBJ1-5; no firm D call. This CDR3 is built from 15 residues. Germline CDR1 is KGHDR and CDR2 is SFDVKD. V lost 7 bases to trimming and J lost 0 bases, with 12 bases between them. The CDR3 DNA follows: TGTGCCACCAGCCCGGGCCGTTATAGCAATCAGCCCCAGCATTTT. Translation: CATSPGRYSNQPQHF.

This clonotype was observed at least ten times. J is TRBJ2-2 and V is TRBV24-1; maybe TRBD2 (6 bases). Germline-derived CDR1 and CDR2 are KGHDR and SFDVKD. This CDR3 has 15 residues. Trimming left V 7 bases short and J 5 bases short, with 16 bases between. CDR3 DNA sequence: TGTGCCACCAGCCGATCAAGGGGAGGAACCGGGGAGCTGTTTTTT. Translated: CATSRSRGGTGELFF.

This rearrangement joins TRBV11-1 to TRBJ2-2; D not certain. The V end was cut by 7 bases, the J end by 2 bases, with 14 bases between. This CDR3 contains 15 residues. Germline V lookup: CDR1 SGHAT, CDR2 FQDESV (reference sequence). In nucleotides, the CDR3 is TGTGCCAGCACCTCGGCGGAAAGAAACACCGGGGAGCTGTTTTTT. Translated, it gives CASTSAERNTGELFF.

This clonotype came up many times. The rearrangement links TRBV6-1 to TRBJ2-7; 8 nucleotides match TRBD2. The length of the CDR3 is 14 residues. CDR1 is MNHNS and CDR2 is SASEGT in the germline V gene. V lost 8 bases, J lost 4 bases, and 10 bases stayed unmatched. This chain's CDR3 is CASRMSGGNYEQYF. Written as DNA, the CDR3 is TGTGCCAGCCGAATGAGCGGGGGTAATTACGAGCAGTACTTC.

V gene TRBV6-1 combines with J gene TRBJ1-5, with TRBD1 matching over 7 bases. Germline assignment: CDR1 MNHNS and CDR2 SASEGT. V trimming: 6 bases; J trimming: 2 bases; junction bases outside the gene matches: 7. This CDR3 is 15 amino acids long. The CDR3 DNA sequence: TGTGCCAGCAGAAGGGACAGTACCCGCAATCAGCCCCAGCATTTT. It codes for CASRRDSTRNQPQHF.

As DNA, the CDR3 is TGTGCCAGTATCAACGGACTAGAAGCTTTCTTT. It is translated as CASINGLEAFF. The chain uses TRBV19 and TRBJ1-1; D not certain. CDR3 length equals 11 residues. Trimming cost V 7 bases and J 8 bases, with 11 bases left between them. From germline, CDR1 is LNHDA and CDR2 SQIVND (reference sequence). The whole variable domain, filled in from reference TRBV19 and TRBJ1-1, reads DGGITQSPKYLFRKEGQNVTLSCEQNLNHDAMYWYRQDPGQGLRLIYYSQIVNDFQKGDIAEGYSVSREKKESFPLTVTSAQKNPTAFYLCASINGLEAFFGQGTRLTVV.

Points on this clonotype: The junction departs from the called germline gene at one end, perhaps through a read error. This CDR3 reads CASSLGQATSYELYF. Written as DNA, the CDR3 is TGTGCCAGCAGCCTCGGACAGGCCACTTCCTACGAGCTGTACTTC. The chain employs TRBV5-4 and TRBJ2-7, with 7 bases identical to TRBD1. CDR1 and CDR2 from the germline V gene are SGHNT and YYREEE (reference sequence). This CDR3 comprises 15 residues.

This clonotype showed up many times. This chain uses TRBV20-1 with TRBJ1-1; D is ambiguous. Per the germline V gene, CDR1 is DFQATT and CDR2 is SNEGSKA (reference sequence). The V end was cut by 5 bases, the J end by 2 bases, with 12 bases between. The length of the CDR3 is 13 residues. In nucleotides, the CDR3 is TGCAGTGCTCGACTGACACCTAACACTGAAGCTTTCTTT. Amino acid sequence: CSARLTPNTEAFF.

The genes are TRBV5-1 and TRBJ1-5; no definite D call. V was clipped by 0 bases and J by 5 bases, with 12 bases between them. CDR3 size: 15 residues. CDR1 and CDR2 (germline): SGHRS, YFSETQ. The DNA of the CDR3 is TGCGCCAGCAGCTTGGGCGGGCGGACTTATCAGCCCCAGCATTTT. The encoded protein is CASSLGGRTYQPQHF.

The sample holds many counts of this clonotype. The chain uses TRBV7-2 and TRBJ2-7; D gene unclear. Trimming removed 2 bases at V and 2 bases at J, with 10 bases between. CDR1 is SGHTA, CDR2 FQGNSA, per germline. This CDR3 has 14 residues. CDR3 loop: CASSLNGVTYEQYF. CDR3 DNA sequence: TGTGCCAGCAGCTTAAACGGAGTGACCTACGAGCAGTACTTC.